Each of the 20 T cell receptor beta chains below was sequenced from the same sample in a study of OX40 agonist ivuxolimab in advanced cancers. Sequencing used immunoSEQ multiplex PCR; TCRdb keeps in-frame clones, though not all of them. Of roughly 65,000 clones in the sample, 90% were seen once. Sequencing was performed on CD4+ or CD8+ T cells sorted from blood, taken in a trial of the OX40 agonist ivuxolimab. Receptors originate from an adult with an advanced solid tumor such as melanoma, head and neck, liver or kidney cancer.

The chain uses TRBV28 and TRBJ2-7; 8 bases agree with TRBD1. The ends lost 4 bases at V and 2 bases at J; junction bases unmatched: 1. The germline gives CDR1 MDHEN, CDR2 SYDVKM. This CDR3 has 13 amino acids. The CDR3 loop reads CASSSDRAYEQYF. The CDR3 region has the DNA TGTGCCAGCAGTTCGGACAGGGCCTACGAGCAGTACTTC.

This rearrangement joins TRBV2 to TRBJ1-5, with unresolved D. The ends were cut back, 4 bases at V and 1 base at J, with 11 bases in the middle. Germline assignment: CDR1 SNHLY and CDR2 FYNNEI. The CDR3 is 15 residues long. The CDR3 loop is CASSGGGRSNQPQHF. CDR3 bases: TGTGCCAGCAGTGGGGGAGGAAGGAGCAATCAGCCCCAGCATTTT.

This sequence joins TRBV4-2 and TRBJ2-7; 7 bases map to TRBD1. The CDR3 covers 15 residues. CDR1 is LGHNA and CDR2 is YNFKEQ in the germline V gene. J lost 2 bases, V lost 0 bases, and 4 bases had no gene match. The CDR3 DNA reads TGTGCCAGCAGCCAAGATTGGCAGGGGGCCTACGAGCAGTACTTC. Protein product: CASSQDWQGAYEQYF.

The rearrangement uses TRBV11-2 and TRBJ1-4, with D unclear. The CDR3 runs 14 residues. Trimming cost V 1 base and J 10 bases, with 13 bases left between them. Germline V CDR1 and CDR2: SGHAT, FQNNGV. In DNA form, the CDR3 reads TGTGCCAGCAGCTTAGCCACCAGCGGCGGAAAACTGTTTTTT. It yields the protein CASSLATSGGKLFF.

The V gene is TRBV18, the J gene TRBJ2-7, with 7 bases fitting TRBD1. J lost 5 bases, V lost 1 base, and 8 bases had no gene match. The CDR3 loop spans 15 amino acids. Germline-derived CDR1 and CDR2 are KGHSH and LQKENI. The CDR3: CASSPQGAFVHEQYF. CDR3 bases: TGTGCCAGCTCACCACAGGGGGCGTTCGTCCACGAGCAGTACTTC.

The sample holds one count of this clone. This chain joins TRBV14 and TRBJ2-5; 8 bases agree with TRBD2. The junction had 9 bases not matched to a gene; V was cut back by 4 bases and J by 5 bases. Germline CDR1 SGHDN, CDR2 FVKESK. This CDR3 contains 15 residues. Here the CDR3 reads CASSPFSGGEETQYF. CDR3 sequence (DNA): TGTGCCAGCAGCCCTTTTTCGGGAGGGGAGGAGACCCAGTACTTC.

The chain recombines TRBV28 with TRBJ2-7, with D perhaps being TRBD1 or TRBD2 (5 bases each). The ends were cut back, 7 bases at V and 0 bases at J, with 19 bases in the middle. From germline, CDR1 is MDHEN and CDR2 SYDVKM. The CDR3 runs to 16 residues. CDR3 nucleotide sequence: TGTGCCAGCACCCAATCAGGGAAGGGGAGCTCCTACGAGCAGTACTTC. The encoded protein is CASTQSGKGSSYEQYF.

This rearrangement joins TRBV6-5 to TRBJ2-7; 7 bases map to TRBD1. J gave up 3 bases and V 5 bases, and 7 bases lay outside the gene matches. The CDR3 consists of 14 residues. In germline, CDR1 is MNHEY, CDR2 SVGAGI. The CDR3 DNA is TGTGCCAGCAGTCGGACAACAGGGGACTACGAGCAGTACTTC. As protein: CASSRTTGDYEQYF.

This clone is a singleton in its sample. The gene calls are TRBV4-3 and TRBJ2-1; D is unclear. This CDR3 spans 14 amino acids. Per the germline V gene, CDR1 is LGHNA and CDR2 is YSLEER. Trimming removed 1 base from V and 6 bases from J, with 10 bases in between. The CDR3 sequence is CASSQAQFLNEQFF. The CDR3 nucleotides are TGCGCCAGCAGCCAAGCTCAGTTCCTCAATGAGCAGTTCTTC.

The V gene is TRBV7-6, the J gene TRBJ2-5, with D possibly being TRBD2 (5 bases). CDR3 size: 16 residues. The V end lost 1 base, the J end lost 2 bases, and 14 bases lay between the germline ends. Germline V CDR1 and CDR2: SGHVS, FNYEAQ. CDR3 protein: CASSLGSGKGQETQYF. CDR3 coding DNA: TGTGCCAGCAGCTTAGGGTCGGGGAAGGGTCAAGAGACCCAGTACTTC.

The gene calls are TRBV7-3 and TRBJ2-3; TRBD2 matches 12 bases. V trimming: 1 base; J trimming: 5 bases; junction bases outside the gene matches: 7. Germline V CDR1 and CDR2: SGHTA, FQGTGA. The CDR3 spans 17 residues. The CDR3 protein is CASSLIPPGLAGDTQYF. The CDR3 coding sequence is TGTGCCAGCAGCTTAATCCCCCCGGGACTAGCGGGAGATACGCAGTATTTT.

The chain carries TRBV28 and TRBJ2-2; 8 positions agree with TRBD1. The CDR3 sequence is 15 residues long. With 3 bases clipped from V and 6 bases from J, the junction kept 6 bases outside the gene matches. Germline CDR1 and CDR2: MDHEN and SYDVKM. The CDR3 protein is CASSLRDRWSGELFF. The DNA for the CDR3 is TGTGCCAGCAGTTTGCGGGACAGGTGGTCCGGGGAGCTGTTTTTT.

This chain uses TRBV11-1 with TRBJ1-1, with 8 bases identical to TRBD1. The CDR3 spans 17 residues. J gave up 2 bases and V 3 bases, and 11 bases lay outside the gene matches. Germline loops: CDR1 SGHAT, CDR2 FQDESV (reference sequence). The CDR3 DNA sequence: TGTGCCAGCAGCTTTCGGCAGGGGGCCCACGGCAACACTGAAGCTTTCTTT. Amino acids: CASSFRQGAHGNTEAFF.

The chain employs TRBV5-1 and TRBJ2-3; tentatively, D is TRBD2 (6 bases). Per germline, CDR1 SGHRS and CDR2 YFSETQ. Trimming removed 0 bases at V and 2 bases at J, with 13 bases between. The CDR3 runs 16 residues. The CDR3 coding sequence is TGCGCCAGCAGCTTGGCCGGCGGGACCGCCACAGATACGCAGTATTTT. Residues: CASSLAGGTATDTQYF.

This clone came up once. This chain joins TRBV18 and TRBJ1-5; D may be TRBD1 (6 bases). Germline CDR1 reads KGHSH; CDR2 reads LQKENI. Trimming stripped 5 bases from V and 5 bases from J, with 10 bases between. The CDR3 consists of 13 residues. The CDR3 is CASSTHRDQPQHF. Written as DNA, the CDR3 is TGTGCCAGCTCAACTCACAGGGATCAGCCCCAGCATTTT.

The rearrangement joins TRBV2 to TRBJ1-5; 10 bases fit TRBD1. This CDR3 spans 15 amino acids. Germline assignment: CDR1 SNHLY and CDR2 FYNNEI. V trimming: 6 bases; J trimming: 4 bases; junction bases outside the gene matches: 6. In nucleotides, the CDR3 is TGTGCCAGCAGGACGGGACAGGGGTTGAATCAGCCCCAGCATTTT. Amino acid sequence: CASRTGQGLNQPQHF.

The CDR3 loop reads CATSREGRRGTGELFF. The DNA for the CDR3 is TGTGCCACCAGCAGAGAGGGGAGGCGGGGCACCGGGGAGCTGTTTTTT. The chain employs TRBV15 and TRBJ2-2; D may be TRBD2 (6 bases). CDR1 and CDR2 from the germline V gene are LNHNV and YYDKDF (reference sequence). The CDR3 has 16 residues. V lost 0 bases to trimming and J lost 4 bases, with 12 bases between them.

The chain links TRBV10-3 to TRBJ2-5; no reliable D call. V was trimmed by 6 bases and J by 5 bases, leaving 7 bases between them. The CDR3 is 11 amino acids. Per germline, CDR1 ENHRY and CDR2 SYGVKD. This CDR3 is CAISQWETQYF. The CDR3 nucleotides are TGTGCCATCAGCCAGTGGGAGACCCAGTACTTC.

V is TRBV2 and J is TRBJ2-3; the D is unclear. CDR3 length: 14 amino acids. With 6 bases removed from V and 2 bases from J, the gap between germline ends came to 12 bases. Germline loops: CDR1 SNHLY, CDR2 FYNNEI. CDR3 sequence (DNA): TGTGCCAGCAGATTAGTAGGGCCCACAGATACGCAGTATTTT. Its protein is CASRLVGPTDTQYF.

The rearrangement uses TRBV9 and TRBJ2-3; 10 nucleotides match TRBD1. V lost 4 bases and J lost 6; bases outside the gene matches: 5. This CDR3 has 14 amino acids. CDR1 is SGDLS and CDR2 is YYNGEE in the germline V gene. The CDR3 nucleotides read TGTGCCAGCAGCCGAGACAGGGGGCGGGATACGCAGTATTTT. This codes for CASSRDRGRDTQYF.